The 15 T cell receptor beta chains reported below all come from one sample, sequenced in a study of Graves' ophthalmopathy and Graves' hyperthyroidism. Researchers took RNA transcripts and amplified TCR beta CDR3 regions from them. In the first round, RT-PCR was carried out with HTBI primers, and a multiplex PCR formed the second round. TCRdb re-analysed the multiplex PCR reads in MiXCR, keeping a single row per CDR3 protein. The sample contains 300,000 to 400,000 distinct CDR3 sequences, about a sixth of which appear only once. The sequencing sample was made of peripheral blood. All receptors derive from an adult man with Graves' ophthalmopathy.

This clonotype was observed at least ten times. The CDR3 bases are TGCAGCGTTGTGCCCCTCTATGGCTACACCTTC. Amino acids: CSVVPLYGYTF. The V and J genes are TRBV29-1 and TRBJ1-2, with D unclear. V gave up 4 bases and J gave up 4 bases, with 7 bases separating them. This CDR3 has 11 residues. Germline V gene sequence: CDR1 SQVTM, CDR2 ANQGSEA.

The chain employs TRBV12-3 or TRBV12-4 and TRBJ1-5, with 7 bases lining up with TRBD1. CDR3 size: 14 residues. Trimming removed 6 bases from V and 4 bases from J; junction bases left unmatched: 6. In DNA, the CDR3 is TGTGCCAGCAGCATACAGGGGAAGAATCAGCCCCAGCATTTT. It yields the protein CASSIQGKNQPQHF.

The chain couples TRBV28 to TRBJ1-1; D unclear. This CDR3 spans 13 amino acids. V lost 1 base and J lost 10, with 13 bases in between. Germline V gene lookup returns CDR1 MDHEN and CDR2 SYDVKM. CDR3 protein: CASSLFGREGAFF. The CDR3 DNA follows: TGTGCCAGCAGTTTATTCGGCCGGGAGGGAGCTTTCTTT.

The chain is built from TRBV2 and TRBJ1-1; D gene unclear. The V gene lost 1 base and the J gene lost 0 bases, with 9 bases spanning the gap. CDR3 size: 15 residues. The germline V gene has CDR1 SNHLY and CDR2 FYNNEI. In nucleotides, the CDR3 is TGTGCCAGCAGTGAAGAGGCGGAGTTGAACACTGAAGCTTTCTTT. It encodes CASSEEAELNTEAFF.

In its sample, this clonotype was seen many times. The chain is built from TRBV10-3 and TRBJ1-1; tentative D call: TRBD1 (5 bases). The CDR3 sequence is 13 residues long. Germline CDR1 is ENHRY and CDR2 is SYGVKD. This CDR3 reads CAAGDRQNTEAFF. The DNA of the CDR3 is TGTGCGGCGGGCGACAGACAAAACACTGAAGCTTTCTTT.

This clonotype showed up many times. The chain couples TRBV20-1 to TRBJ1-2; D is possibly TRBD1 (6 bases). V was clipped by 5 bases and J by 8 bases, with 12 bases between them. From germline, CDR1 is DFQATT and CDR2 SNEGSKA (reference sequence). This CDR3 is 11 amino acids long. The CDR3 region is CSALGGQGYTF. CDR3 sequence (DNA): TGCAGTGCTCTGGGGGGGCAAGGCTACACCTTC.

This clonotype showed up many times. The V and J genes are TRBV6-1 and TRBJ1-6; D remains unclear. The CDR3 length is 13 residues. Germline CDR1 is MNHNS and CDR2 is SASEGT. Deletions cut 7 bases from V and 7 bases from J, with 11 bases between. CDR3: CASNGRDNSPLHF. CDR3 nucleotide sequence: TGTGCCAGCAATGGGCGTGACAATTCACCCCTCCACTTT.

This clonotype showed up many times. The CDR3, as DNA: TGTGCCAGCAGTAACCTCCGGAGGGTCCCCTACGAGCAGTACTTC. Protein sequence: CASSNLRRVPYEQYF. The chain carries TRBV6-5 and TRBJ2-7; D possibly corresponds to TRBD2 (6 bases). There are 15 residues in the CDR3. Germline V gene lookup returns CDR1 MNHEY and CDR2 SVGAGI. The germline V and J ends were trimmed by 5 bases and 2 bases, with 16 bases remaining between them.

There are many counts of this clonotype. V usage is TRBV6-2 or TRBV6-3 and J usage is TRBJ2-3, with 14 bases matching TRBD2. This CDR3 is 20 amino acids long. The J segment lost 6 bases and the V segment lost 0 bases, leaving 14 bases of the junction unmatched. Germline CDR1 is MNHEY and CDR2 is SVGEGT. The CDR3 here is CASSYSTSGRALSFMDTQYF. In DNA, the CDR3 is TGTGCCAGCAGTTACTCGACTAGCGGGAGGGCCCTCTCATTCATGGATACGCAGTATTTT.

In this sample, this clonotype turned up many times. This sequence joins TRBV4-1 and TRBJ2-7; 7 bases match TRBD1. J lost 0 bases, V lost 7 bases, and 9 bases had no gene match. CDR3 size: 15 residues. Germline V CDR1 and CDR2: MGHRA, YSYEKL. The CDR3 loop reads CASNLGQQSSYEQYF. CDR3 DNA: TGCGCCAGCAACCTGGGACAGCAAAGCTCCTACGAGCAGTACTTC.

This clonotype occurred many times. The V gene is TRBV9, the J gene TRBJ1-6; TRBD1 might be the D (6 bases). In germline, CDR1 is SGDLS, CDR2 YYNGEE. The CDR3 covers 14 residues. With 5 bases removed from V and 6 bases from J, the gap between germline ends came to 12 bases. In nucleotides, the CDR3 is TGTGCCAGCAGGAGGGGGACACGTAATTCACCCCTCCACTTT. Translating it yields CASRRGTRNSPLHF.

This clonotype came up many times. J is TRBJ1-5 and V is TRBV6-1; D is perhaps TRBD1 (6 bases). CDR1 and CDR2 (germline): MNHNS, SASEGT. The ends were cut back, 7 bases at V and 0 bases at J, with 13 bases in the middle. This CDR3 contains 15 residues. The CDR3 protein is CASIWTDDSNQPQHF. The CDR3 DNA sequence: TGTGCCAGCATCTGGACAGATGATAGCAATCAGCCCCAGCATTTT.

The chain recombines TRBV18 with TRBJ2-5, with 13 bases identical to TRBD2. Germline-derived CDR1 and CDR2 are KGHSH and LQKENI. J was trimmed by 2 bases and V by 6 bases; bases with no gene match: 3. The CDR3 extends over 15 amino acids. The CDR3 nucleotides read TGTGCCAGCTCCAGGACTAGCGGGAGTCAAGAGACCCAGTACTTC. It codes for CASSRTSGSQETQYF.

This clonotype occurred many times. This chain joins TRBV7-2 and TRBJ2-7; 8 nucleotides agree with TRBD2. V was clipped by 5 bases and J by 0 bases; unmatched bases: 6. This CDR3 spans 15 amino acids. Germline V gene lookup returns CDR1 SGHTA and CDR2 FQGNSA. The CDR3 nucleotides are TGTGCCAGCAGCCGGGGGGGGATGAGCTCCTACGAGCAGTACTTC. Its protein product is CASSRGGMSSYEQYF.

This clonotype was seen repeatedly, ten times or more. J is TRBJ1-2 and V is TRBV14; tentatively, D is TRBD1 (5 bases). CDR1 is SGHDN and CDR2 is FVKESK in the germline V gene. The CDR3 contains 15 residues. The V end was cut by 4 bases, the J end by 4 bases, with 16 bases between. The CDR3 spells CASSRREAGPYGYTF. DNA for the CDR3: TGTGCCAGCAGCCGAAGAGAGGCAGGGCCCTATGGCTACACCTTC.